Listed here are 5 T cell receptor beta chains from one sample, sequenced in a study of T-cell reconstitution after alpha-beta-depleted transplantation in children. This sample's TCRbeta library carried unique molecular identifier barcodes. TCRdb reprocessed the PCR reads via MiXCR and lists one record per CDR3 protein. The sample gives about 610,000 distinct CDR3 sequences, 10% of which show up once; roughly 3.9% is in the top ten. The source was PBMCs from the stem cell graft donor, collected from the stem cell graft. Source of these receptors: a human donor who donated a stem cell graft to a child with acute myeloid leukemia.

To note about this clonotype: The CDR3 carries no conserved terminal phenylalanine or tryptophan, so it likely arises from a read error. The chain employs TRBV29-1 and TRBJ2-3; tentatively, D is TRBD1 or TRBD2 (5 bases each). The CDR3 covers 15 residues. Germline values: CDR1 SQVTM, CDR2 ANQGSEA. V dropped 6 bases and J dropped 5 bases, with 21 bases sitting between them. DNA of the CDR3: TGCAGCGTCGTAAGGGGAGAAGCTCGGGAAGATACGCAGTATCTT. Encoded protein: CSVVRGEAREDTQYL.

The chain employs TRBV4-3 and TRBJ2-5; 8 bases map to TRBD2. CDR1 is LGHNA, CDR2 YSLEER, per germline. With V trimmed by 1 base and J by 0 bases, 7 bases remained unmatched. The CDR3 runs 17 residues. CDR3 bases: TGCGCCAGCAGCCAAGTACTAGCGGTTTCGTACCAAGAGACCCAGTACTTC. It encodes CASSQVLAVSYQETQYF.

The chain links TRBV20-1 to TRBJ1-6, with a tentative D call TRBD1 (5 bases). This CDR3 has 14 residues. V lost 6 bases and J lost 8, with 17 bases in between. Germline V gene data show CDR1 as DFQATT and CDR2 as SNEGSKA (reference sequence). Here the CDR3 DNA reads TGCAGTGCCGGGACGGTTTCGAGGGATTCACCCCTCCACTTT. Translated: CSAGTVSRDSPLHF.

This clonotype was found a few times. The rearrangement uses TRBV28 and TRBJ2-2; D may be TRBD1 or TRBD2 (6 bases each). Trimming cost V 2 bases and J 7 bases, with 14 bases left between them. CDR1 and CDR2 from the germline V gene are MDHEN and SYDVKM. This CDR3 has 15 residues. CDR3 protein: CASSLTGGGFGELFF. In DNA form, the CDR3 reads TGTGCCAGCAGTTTAACCGGAGGGGGATTCGGGGAGCTGTTTTTT.

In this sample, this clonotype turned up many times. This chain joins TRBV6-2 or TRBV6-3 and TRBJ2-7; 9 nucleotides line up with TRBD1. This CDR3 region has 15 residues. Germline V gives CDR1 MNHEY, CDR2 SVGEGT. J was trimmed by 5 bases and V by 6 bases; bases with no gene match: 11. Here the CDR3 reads CASRTQQGASDEQYF. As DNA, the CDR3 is TGTGCCAGCAGGACCCAACAGGGGGCAAGCGACGAGCAGTACTTC.